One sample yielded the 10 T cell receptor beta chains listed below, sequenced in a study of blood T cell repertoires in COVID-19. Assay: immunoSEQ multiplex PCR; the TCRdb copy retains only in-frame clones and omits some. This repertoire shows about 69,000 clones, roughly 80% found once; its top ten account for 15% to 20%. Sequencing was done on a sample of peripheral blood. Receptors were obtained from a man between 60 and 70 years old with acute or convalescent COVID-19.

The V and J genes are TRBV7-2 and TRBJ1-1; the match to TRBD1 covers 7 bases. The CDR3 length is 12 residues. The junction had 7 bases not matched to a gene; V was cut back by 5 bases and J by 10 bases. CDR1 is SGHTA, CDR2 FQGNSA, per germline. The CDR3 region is CASSPDRVVAFF. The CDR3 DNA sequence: TGTGCCAGCAGCCCCGACAGGGTGGTAGCTTTCTTT.

The CDR3 sequence is CASSYSSIRYARHEQYF. The CDR3, as DNA: TGTGCCAGCAGTTACTCGAGTATCCGGTACGCCAGGCACGAGCAGTACTTC. The V and J genes are TRBV6-2 or TRBV6-3 and TRBJ2-7; D remains unclear. This CDR3 comprises 17 residues. Trimming left V 0 bases short and J 5 bases short, with 20 bases between. From germline, CDR1 is MNHEY and CDR2 SVGEGT.

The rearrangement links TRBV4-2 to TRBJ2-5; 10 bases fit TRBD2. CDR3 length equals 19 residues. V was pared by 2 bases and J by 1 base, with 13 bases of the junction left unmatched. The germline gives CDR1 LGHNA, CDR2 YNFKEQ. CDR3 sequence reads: CASSQTQGASGGPQETQYF. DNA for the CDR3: TGTGCCAGCAGCCAAACCCAAGGAGCTAGCGGGGGACCCCAAGAGACCCAGTACTTC.

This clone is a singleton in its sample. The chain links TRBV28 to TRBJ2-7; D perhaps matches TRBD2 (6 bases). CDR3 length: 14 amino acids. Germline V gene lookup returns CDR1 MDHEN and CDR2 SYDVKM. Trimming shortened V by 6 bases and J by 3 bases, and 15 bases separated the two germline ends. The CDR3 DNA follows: TGTGCCAGCAGACCCCCGGGACTGATCTACGAGCAGTACTTC. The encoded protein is CASRPPGLIYEQYF.

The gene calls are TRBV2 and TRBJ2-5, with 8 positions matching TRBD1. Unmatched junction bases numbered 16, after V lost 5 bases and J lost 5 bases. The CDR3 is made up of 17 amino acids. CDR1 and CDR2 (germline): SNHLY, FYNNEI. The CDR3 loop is CASSQSGGTGTRETQYF. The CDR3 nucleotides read TGTGCCAGCAGTCAGAGTGGGGGGACAGGAACTCGGGAGACCCAGTACTTC. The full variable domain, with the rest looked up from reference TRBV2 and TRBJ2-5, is EPEVTQTPSHQVTQMGQEVILRCVPISNHLYFYWYRQILGQKVEFLVSFYNNEISEKSEIFDDQFSVERPDGSNFTLKIRSTKLEDSAMYFCASSQSGGTGTRETQYFGPGTRLLVL.

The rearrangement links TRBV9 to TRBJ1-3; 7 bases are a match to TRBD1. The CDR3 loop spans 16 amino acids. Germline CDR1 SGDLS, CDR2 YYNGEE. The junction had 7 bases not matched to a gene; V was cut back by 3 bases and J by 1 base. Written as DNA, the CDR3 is TGTGCCAGCAGCGCGTACTCGACAGGGTCTGGAAACACCATATATTTT. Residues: CASSAYSTGSGNTIYF.

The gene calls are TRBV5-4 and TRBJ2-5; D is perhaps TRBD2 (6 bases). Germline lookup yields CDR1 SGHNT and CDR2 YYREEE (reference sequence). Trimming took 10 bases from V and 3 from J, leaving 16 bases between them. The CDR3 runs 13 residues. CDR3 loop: CAVTGRGEETQYF. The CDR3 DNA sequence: TGTGCCGTTACCGGGAGAGGGGAAGAGACCCAGTACTTC.

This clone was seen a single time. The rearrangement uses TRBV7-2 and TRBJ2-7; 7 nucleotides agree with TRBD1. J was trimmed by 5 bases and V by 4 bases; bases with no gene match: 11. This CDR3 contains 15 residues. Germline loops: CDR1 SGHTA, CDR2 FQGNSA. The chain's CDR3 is CASSSRQGEGHEQYF. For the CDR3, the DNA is TGTGCCAGCAGCTCAAGACAGGGAGAGGGCCACGAGCAGTACTTC.

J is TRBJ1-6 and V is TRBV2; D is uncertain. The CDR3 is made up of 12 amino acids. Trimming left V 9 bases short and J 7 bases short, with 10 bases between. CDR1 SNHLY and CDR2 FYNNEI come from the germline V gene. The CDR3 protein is CARSSPNSPLHF. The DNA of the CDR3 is TGTGCCAGGAGCTCCCCAAATTCACCCCTCCACTTT.

The DNA for the CDR3 is TGTGCCAGCAGCTCCGGGAGGGCGCGGGGGGCCAAAAACATTCAGTACTTC. It specifies CASSSGRARGAKNIQYF. This chain uses TRBV7-2 with TRBJ2-4; 8 nucleotides line up with TRBD2. V lost 4 bases and J lost 1; bases outside the gene matches: 9. Per germline, CDR1 SGHTA and CDR2 FQGNSA. The CDR3 sequence is 17 residues long.